The 27 T cell receptor beta chains presented below share a single source sample, sequenced in a study of blood T cell repertoires in COVID-19. TCRdb's copy holds only in-frame clones and misses some; the assay was immunoSEQ multiplex PCR. The table has about 240,000 clones, roughly 89% seen once. The sequenced material came from PBMCs or T cells enriched from blood (not recorded which). Receptor source: a young woman who had recovered from COVID-19.

This chain uses TRBV29-1 with TRBJ1-4; D ambiguous. The CDR3 has 11 residues. The germline V and J ends were trimmed by 6 bases and 5 bases, with 7 bases remaining between them. CDR1 and CDR2 from the germline V gene are SQVTM and ANQGSEA. CDR3 sequence: CSVIRNEKLFF. The CDR3 nucleotides read TGCAGCGTGATCAGGAATGAAAAACTGTTTTTT.

The rearrangement uses TRBV4-3 and TRBJ2-1, with D hard to call. The germline CDR1 and CDR2 sequences are LGHNA and YSLEER. The CDR3 loop spans 14 amino acids. The V and J ends lost 6 bases and 10 bases respectively, with 19 bases between them. CDR3 DNA: TGCGCCAGCAGTGTCCAGGCCTCTTCAACGGAGCAGTTCTTC. It is translated as CASSVQASSTEQFF.

The V and J genes are TRBV6-5 and TRBJ2-1; possible D gene TRBD2, 6 bases. Trimming removed 0 bases at V and 8 bases at J, with 14 bases between. The length of the CDR3 is 15 residues. In germline, CDR1 is MNHEY, CDR2 SVGAGI. The CDR3 region has the DNA TGTGCCAGCAGTTACTCGAACGGTCTAGCGTATGAGCAGTTCTTC. This translates into CASSYSNGLAYEQFF.

The V gene is TRBV29-1, the J gene TRBJ1-1; D is ambiguous. Between the trimmed V and J ends, which lost 4 bases and 1 base, there was a span of 7 bases. Germline V gives CDR1 SQVTM, CDR2 ANQGSEA. The CDR3 runs 12 residues. The CDR3, as DNA: TGCAGCGTTGGGAGAGGGAACACTGAAGCTTTCTTT. Translation: CSVGRGNTEAFF.

This clone appeared once. The gene calls are TRBV27 and TRBJ1-2; D is undetermined. V gave up 6 bases and J gave up 4 bases, with 21 bases separating them. Germline V CDR1 and CDR2: MNHEY, SMNVEV (reference sequence). The CDR3 loop spans 16 amino acids. In DNA, the CDR3 is TGTGCCAGCAGCCTTTCGGCGGGATCCGGACCCTATGGCTACACCTTC. Its translation: CASSLSAGSGPYGYTF.

The count of this clone is one. The V and J genes are TRBV6-5 and TRBJ1-4; D not resolved. The V end was cut by 0 bases, the J end by 6 bases, with 11 bases between. The CDR3 is 15 residues long. CDR1 and CDR2 from the germline V gene are MNHEY and SVGAGI. The DNA for the CDR3 is TGTGCCAGCAGTTACTCTGGCAGTGGTTATGAAAAACTGTTTTTT. Translation gives CASSYSGSGYEKLFF.

V and J are TRBV20-1 and TRBJ1-2; weak D call: TRBD1 (5 bases). CDR3 length: 12 residues. The germline V and J ends were trimmed by 3 bases and 6 bases, with 11 bases remaining between them. Germline CDR1 and CDR2: DFQATT and SNEGSKA (reference sequence). CDR3 coding DNA: TGCAGTGCTAGTGGGCAGGGTCATGGCTACACCTTC. It yields the protein CSASGQGHGYTF.

The chain has TRBV15 and TRBJ2-4; D might be TRBD1 (6 bases). This CDR3 has 17 residues. Germline CDR1 reads LNHNV; CDR2 reads YYDKDF (reference sequence). V gave up 4 bases and J gave up 7 bases, with 23 bases separating them. The CDR3 reads CATSNRVAGSLANIQYF. In DNA, the CDR3 is TGTGCCACCAGCAACAGGGTTGCTGGTAGTCTCGCGAACATTCAGTACTTC.

The V call is TRBV28, the J call TRBJ2-3; a possible D gene is TRBD1 (5 bases). The V gene lost 5 bases and the J gene lost 0 bases, with 9 bases spanning the gap. The germline V gene encodes CDR1 MDHEN and CDR2 SYDVKM. CDR3 length: 14 amino acids. The CDR3 sequence: CASSPDSSTDTQYF. In DNA, the CDR3 is TGTGCCAGCAGTCCAGACAGTAGCACAGATACGCAGTATTTT.

This chain connects TRBV7-8 to TRBJ1-5, with TRBD1 identical over 9 bases. Germline assignment: CDR1 SGHVS and CDR2 FQNEAQ. V gave up 10 bases and J gave up 6 bases; unmatched junction bases: 7. The CDR3 has 13 amino acids. The DNA for the CDR3 is TGTGCCACCACACAGGGGGCGGCTCAGCCCCAGCATTTT. It yields the protein CATTQGAAQPQHF. Using reference TRBV7-8 and TRBJ1-5 for the parts outside the CDR3, the full variable domain is GAGVSQSPRYKVAKRGQDVALRCDPISGHVSLFWYQQALGQGPEFLTYFQNEAQLDKSGLPSDRFFAERPEGSVSTLKIQRTQQEDSAVYLCATTQGAAQPQHFGDGTRLSIL.

The genes are TRBV7-9 and TRBJ1-5; no definite D call. Germline assignment: CDR1 SEHNR and CDR2 FQNEAQ (reference sequence). The V end lost 2 bases, the J end lost 7 bases, and 9 bases lay between the germline ends. This CDR3 is 13 amino acids long. The CDR3 protein is CASSLYPGQPQHF. The CDR3 nucleotides read TGTGCCAGCAGCTTATATCCGGGGCAGCCCCAGCATTTT.

CDR3 protein: CASRGLAANTGELFF. The CDR3 nucleotides read TGTGCCAGCAGGGGGCTAGCGGCCAACACCGGGGAGCTGTTTTTT. The chain employs TRBV6-5 and TRBJ2-2, with 7 bases matching TRBD2. This CDR3 comprises 15 residues. The V gene's germline CDR1 is MNHEY and CDR2 SVGAGI. After removal of 6 bases from V and 2 bases from J, the junction contained 6 bases not matched to a gene.

V is TRBV18 and J is TRBJ2-1; 7 nucleotides line up with TRBD2. V was pared by 5 bases and J by 5 bases, with 15 bases of the junction left unmatched. Germline loops: CDR1 KGHSH, CDR2 LQKENI. The CDR3 length is 17 residues. As DNA, the CDR3 is TGTGCCAGCTCAGCAAAACTAGCGCGAAGCCTCGACAATGAGCAGTTCTTC. Its translation: CASSAKLARSLDNEQFF. Combining the CDR3 with reference TRBV18 and TRBJ2-1 gives the whole variable domain NAGVMQNPRHLVRRRGQEARLRCSPMKGHSHVYWYRQLPEEGLKFMVYLQKENIIDESGMPKERFSAEFPKEGPSILRIQQVVRGDSAAYFCASSAKLARSLDNEQFFGPGTRLTVL.

Remarks on this clone: This may come from a read error, since a much larger clone is one base off. The rearrangement uses TRBV28 and TRBJ1-5; 9 bases agree with TRBD1. The CDR3 loop spans 14 amino acids. The germline CDR1 and CDR2 sequences are MDHEN and SYDVKM. J lost 2 bases, V lost 4 bases, and 0 bases had no gene match. The DNA of the CDR3 is TGTGCCAGCAGTTGGACAGGGGGCAATCAGCCCCAGCATTTT. Amino acids: CASSWTGGNQPQHF.

This chain connects TRBV28 to TRBJ2-5; tentatively, D is TRBD2 (6 bases). Looked up from germline, CDR1 is MDHEN and CDR2 is SYDVKM. The CDR3 runs to 13 residues. The germline V and J ends were trimmed by 6 bases and 5 bases, with 13 bases remaining between them. The CDR3, as DNA: TGTGCCAGCAGCTTGACTAGTTTGGAGACCCAGTACTTC. Its translation is CASSLTSLETQYF.

The chain has TRBV27 and TRBJ1-4; TRBD1 agrees at 12 bases. V gave up 5 bases and J gave up 2 bases; unmatched junction bases: 12. Looked up from germline, CDR1 is MNHEY and CDR2 is SMNVEV (reference sequence). The CDR3 sequence is 19 residues long. The CDR3 protein is CASSPGTGGVIRTNEKLFF. The CDR3 DNA sequence: TGTGCCAGCAGTCCCGGGACAGGGGGCGTTATTCGGACTAATGAAAAACTGTTTTTT.

The chain uses TRBV5-4 and TRBJ2-7; perhaps TRBD1 as D (5 bases). The V gene's germline CDR1 is SGHNT and CDR2 YYREEE (reference sequence). V was clipped by 1 base and J by 6 bases, with 14 bases between them. This CDR3 contains 14 residues. The CDR3 coding sequence is TGTGCCAGCAGCTTGTCGCAGGGTCTTGGCGAGCAGTACTTC. Protein sequence: CASSLSQGLGEQYF.

This clone was recorded only once. V is TRBV9 and J is TRBJ2-3, with 7 bases matching TRBD2. The CDR3 consists of 14 residues. CDR1 and CDR2 from the germline V gene are SGDLS and YYNGEE. Trimming at V came to 2 bases and at J to 1 base, leaving 1 base not matched to a gene. In DNA form, the CDR3 reads TGTGCCAGCAGCGTTACTAGCGGCACAGATACGCAGTATTTT. It is translated as CASSVTSGTDTQYF.

The DNA of the CDR3 is TGTGCCAGCAGCGCCTCTCTATACAATGAGCAGTTCTTC. It is translated as CASSASLYNEQFF. The chain carries TRBV7-3 and TRBJ2-1, with D unclear. Trimming took 5 bases from V and 4 from J, leaving 9 bases between them. The length of the CDR3 is 13 residues. Per germline, CDR1 SGHTA and CDR2 FQGTGA.

The J gene is TRBJ1-3, the V gene TRBV15, with a tentative D call TRBD1 (5 bases). Germline V gives CDR1 LNHNV, CDR2 YYDKDF (reference sequence). The CDR3 length is 16 residues. The V end was cut by 1 base, the J end by 0 bases, with 10 bases between. The CDR3 DNA reads TGTGCCACCAGCAGAGTTGGCACAGGCTCTGGAAACACCATATATTTT. Translated: CATSRVGTGSGNTIYF.

The V call is TRBV19, the J call TRBJ2-3, with a weak D call TRBD1 (5 bases). Trimming took 7 bases from V and 0 from J, leaving 14 bases between them. CDR1 LNHDA and CDR2 SQIVND come from the germline V gene (reference sequence). The CDR3 contains 15 residues. CDR3: CASNWGYLSTDTQYF. The CDR3 DNA follows: TGTGCCAGTAATTGGGGCTACCTGAGCACAGATACGCAGTATTTT.

V is TRBV9 and J is TRBJ1-3; TRBD1 matches 7 bases. The CDR3 runs 14 residues. The germline V gene encodes CDR1 SGDLS and CDR2 YYNGEE. After removal of 2 bases from V and 4 bases from J, the junction contained 3 bases not matched to a gene. The CDR3 nucleotides are TGTGCCAGCAGCGTTGGGACAGTCGGAAACACCATATATTTT. This sequence encodes CASSVGTVGNTIYF.

The CDR3 is CASSIGLAGNEQFF. CDR3 coding DNA: TGTGCCAGTAGTATAGGGCTAGCGGGGAATGAGCAGTTCTTC. The V gene is TRBV19, the J gene TRBJ2-1, with 9 bases lining up with TRBD2. The germline CDR1 and CDR2 sequences are LNHDA and SQIVND (reference sequence). The CDR3 has 14 amino acids. The ends lost 1 base at V and 7 bases at J; junction bases unmatched: 2.

The chain has TRBV11-3 and TRBJ2-1; D is uncertain. Germline V lookup: CDR1 SGHNT, CDR2 YENEEA. The CDR3 length is 14 residues. The V end lost 3 bases, the J end lost 0 bases, and 6 bases lay between the germline ends. CDR3 sequence reads: CASSFSSSYNEQFF. The CDR3 DNA reads TGTGCCAGCAGCTTTAGTAGCTCCTACAATGAGCAGTTCTTC.

The chain joins TRBV29-1 to TRBJ2-7; 11 bases map to TRBD2. The CDR3 runs to 13 residues. The trim removed 5 bases at V and 2 bases at J, leaving 2 bases unmatched. CDR1 and CDR2 (germline): SQVTM, ANQGSEA. This chain's CDR3 is CSVRLAGTYEQYF. The CDR3 DNA follows: TGCAGCGTTCGACTAGCGGGGACCTACGAGCAGTACTTC.

The gene calls are TRBV4-2 and TRBJ1-3; 8 bases map to TRBD1. The germline V gene has CDR1 LGHNA and CDR2 YNFKEQ. V gave up 3 bases and J gave up 7 bases; unmatched junction bases: 14. The CDR3 has 17 residues. CDR3 in amino acids: CASSQLTGGRHSNTIYF. CDR3 DNA sequence: TGTGCCAGCAGCCAGCTCACAGGGGGTAGGCATTCGAACACCATATATTTT.

The chain uses TRBV4-3 and TRBJ2-5; TRBD1 is a possible D gene (6 bases). CDR3 length: 15 residues. Germline CDR1 and CDR2: LGHNA and YSLEER. Trimming pared 0 bases from V and 3 bases from J, leaving 11 bases between. The CDR3 loop reads CASSQDTGQEETQYF. The CDR3 DNA reads as TGCGCCAGCAGCCAAGATACAGGGCAAGAAGAGACCCAGTACTTC.